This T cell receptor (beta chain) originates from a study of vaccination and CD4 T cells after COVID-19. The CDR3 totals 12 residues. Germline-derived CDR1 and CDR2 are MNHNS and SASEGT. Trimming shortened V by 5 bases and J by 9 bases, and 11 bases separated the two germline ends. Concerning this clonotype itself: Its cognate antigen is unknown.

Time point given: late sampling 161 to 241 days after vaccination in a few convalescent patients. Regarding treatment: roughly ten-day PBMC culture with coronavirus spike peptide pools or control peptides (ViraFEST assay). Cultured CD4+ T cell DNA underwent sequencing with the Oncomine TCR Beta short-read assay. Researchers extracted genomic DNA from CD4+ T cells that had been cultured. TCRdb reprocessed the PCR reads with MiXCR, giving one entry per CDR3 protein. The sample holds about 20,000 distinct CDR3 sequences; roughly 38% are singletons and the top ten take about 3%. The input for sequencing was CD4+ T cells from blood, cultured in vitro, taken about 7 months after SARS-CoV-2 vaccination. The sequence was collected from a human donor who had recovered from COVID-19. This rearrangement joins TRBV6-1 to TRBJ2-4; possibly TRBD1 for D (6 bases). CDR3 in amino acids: CASSRQASIQYF. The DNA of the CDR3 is TGTGCCAGCAGTCGACAGGCAAGCATTCAGTACTTC.